A single sample gave rise to the 30 T cell receptor beta chains below, sequenced in a study of blood T cell repertoires in COVID-19. Clones were read by immunoSEQ multiplex PCR, and TCRdb kept only the in-frame ones, dropping some. The data contain around 260,000 clones, more than 85% of them seen just once; the ten biggest clones take up 3.6%. Sequences were obtained from peripheral blood. These receptors came from a young man with active or convalescent COVID-19.

The chain is built from TRBV21-1 and TRBJ2-7; the table's D gene call, TRBD1, was not cross checked with the DNA. TRBV21-1 is classified as a pseudogene. CDR3 size: 15 residues. The DNA of the CDR3 is TGTGCCAGCAGCAAAGTCAACACCGACTCCTACGAGCAGTACTTC. It specifies CASSKVNTDSYEQYF.

The chain carries TRBV6-5 and TRBJ1-2, with a tentative D call TRBD1 (5 bases). This CDR3 spans 16 amino acids. Germline assignment: CDR1 MNHEY and CDR2 SVGAGI. With 2 bases removed from V and 2 bases from J, the gap between germline ends came to 15 bases. The CDR3 protein is CASSYRTLEGNYGYTF. CDR3 nucleotides: TGTGCCAGCAGTTACCGGACCCTGGAGGGGAACTATGGCTACACCTTC.

This clone was seen a handful of times. This chain connects TRBV6-1 to TRBJ1-5, with D possibly TRBD1 on 6 matching bases. Looked up from germline, CDR1 is MNHNS and CDR2 is SASEGT. V lost 5 bases and J lost 2, with 10 bases in between. The CDR3 is 14 residues long. The CDR3 DNA reads as TGTGCCAGCAGTTTACAGGGTCGCAATCAGCCCCAGCATTTT. Its translation: CASSLQGRNQPQHF.

The chain combines TRBV9 with TRBJ1-6, with 7 bases fitting TRBD1. Looked up from germline, CDR1 is SGDLS and CDR2 is YYNGEE. This CDR3 has 15 amino acids. Germline trimming cut 3 bases from V and 6 bases from J; bases unmatched to any gene: 6. The CDR3 sequence is CASSEQGGGNSPLHF. Here the CDR3 DNA reads TGTGCCAGCAGCGAGCAGGGGGGAGGTAATTCACCCCTCCACTTT.

The J gene is TRBJ2-3, the V gene TRBV5-1; 10 nucleotides agree with TRBD2. The V gene's germline CDR1 is SGHRS and CDR2 YFSETQ. This CDR3 contains 14 residues. Trimming took 2 bases from V and 4 from J; bases not matched to a gene: 1. In DNA, the CDR3 is TGCGCCAGCAGCTTTCTAGCGGGAGCAGATACGCAGTATTTT. Residues: CASSFLAGADTQYF.

The chain has TRBV5-1 and TRBJ1-3, with D unclear. The V end lost 5 bases, the J end lost 4 bases, and 16 bases lay between the germline ends. Germline lookup yields CDR1 SGHRS and CDR2 YFSETQ. The CDR3 totals 15 residues. The CDR3 spells CASSLTVNSGNTIYF. The CDR3 region has the DNA TGCGCCAGCAGTTTGACGGTTAACTCCGGAAACACCATATATTTT.

The rearrangement joins TRBV28 to TRBJ2-7, with TRBD1 as a possible D gene (6 bases). This CDR3 comprises 15 residues. The V and J ends lost 6 bases and 3 bases respectively, with 18 bases between them. Per germline, CDR1 MDHEN and CDR2 SYDVKM. The CDR3 DNA is TGTGCCAGCAGCAACCAGGGGAGCCTTGACTACGAGCAGTACTTC. It codes for CASSNQGSLDYEQYF.

The chain recombines TRBV30 with TRBJ1-3, with D tentatively TRBD1 (5 bases). V lost 0 bases and J lost 2, with 14 bases in between. Germline-derived CDR1 and CDR2 are GTSNPN and SVGIG (reference sequence). The CDR3 is 16 amino acids. CDR3: CAWSVRGMTAGNTIYF. For the CDR3, the DNA is TGTGCCTGGAGTGTACGGGGGATGACGGCTGGAAACACCATATATTTT.

The CDR3 nucleotides read TGTGCCAGCAGCACAAACCGGGACACTGAAGCTTTCTTT. Protein sequence: CASSTNRDTEAFF. The chain links TRBV5-5 to TRBJ1-1; no firm D call. Germline CDR1 and CDR2: SGHKS and YYEKEE (reference sequence). With 4 bases removed from V and 3 bases from J, the gap between germline ends came to 10 bases. The CDR3 runs to 13 residues.

The J gene is TRBJ2-3, the V gene TRBV9; TRBD2 aligns across 12 bases. This CDR3 is built from 16 residues. V lost 0 bases, J lost 8 bases, and 7 bases stayed unmatched. Germline V CDR1 and CDR2: SGDLS, YYNGEE. The CDR3 nucleotides are TGTGCCAGCAGCGTAGCTTCGACTAGCGGGAGCATTACGCAGTATTTT. As protein: CASSVASTSGSITQYF.

CDR3 sequence: CSDSRTGGYTF. The CDR3 bases are TGCAGCGATAGTCGGACAGGGGGCTACACCTTC. The chain links TRBV29-1 to TRBJ1-2; 8 bases line up with TRBD1. V gave up 7 bases and J gave up 8 bases; unmatched junction bases: 6. CDR1 SQVTM and CDR2 ANQGSEA come from the germline V gene. The CDR3 has 11 amino acids.

This clone appeared once. V gene TRBV3-1 (or the pseudogene TRBV3-2) combines with J gene TRBJ1-1; TRBD1 is a possible D gene (6 bases). Germline V gives CDR1 LGHDT, CDR2 YNNKEL (reference sequence). The V and J ends lost 3 bases and 1 base respectively, with 9 bases between them. The CDR3 contains 14 residues. CDR3 sequence reads: CASSQDRENTEAFF. The CDR3 DNA reads TGTGCCAGCAGCCAGGACAGAGAGAACACTGAAGCTTTCTTT.

Concerning this clone itself: Germline and junction disagree at one end, which may indicate a read error. The chain recombines TRBV7-2 with TRBJ2-2; 9 bases align to TRBD2. The CDR3 length is 15 residues. Per the germline V gene, CDR1 is SGHTA and CDR2 is FQGNSA. CDR3 in DNA: TGTGCCAGCAGCCTAGCGGGAAGGGGCACCGGGGAGCTGTTTTTT. Encoded protein: CASSLAGRGTGELFF.

This chain uses TRBV14 with TRBJ2-5; TRBD1 matches at 9 bases. The CDR3 is 15 amino acids. Germline V gene data show CDR1 as SGHDN and CDR2 as FVKESK. Trimming cost V 4 bases and J 5 bases; bases outside gene matches: 8. CDR3 amino acids: CASSLGTGFRETQYF. The DNA of the CDR3 is TGTGCCAGCAGCCTTGGGACAGGGTTTCGGGAGACCCAGTACTTC.

This chain connects TRBV5-1 to TRBJ1-4; D is uncertain. This CDR3 region has 14 residues. CDR1 and CDR2 from the germline V gene are SGHRS and YFSETQ. Trimming cost V 1 base and J 5 bases, with 9 bases left between them. CDR3 nucleotide sequence: TGCGCCAGCAGCTTGTCACAGCCAAATGAAAAACTGTTTTTT. The encoded protein is CASSLSQPNEKLFF.

The chain uses TRBV29-1 and TRBJ2-1; weak D call: TRBD2 (5 bases). Trimming took off 3 bases at V and 7 bases at J, with 19 bases between the two ends. CDR3 length: 15 amino acids. Germline-derived CDR1 and CDR2 are SQVTM and ANQGSEA. The CDR3 nucleotides are TGCAGCGTTGAGGCGACGGAGGATCTCTGGAATGAGCAGTTCTTC. This translates into CSVEATEDLWNEQFF.

The V and J genes are TRBV30 and TRBJ2-6; 7 positions agree with TRBD1. Trimming removed 5 bases from V and 2 bases from J; junction bases left unmatched: 0. The CDR3 is 13 residues long. Germline CDR1 is GTSNPN and CDR2 is SVGIG (reference sequence). In DNA, the CDR3 is TGTGCCTGGCAGGGGGCTGGGGCCAACGTCCTGACTTTC. This gives the protein CAWQGAGANVLTF.

CDR3 nucleotide sequence: TGTGCCAGCACCCCTAGGACTTCTACTAAAGCTTTCTTT. This gives the protein CASTPRTSTKAFF. The rearrangement links TRBV7-2 to TRBJ1-1; the D is unclear. The V and J ends lost 7 bases and 9 bases respectively, with 18 bases between them. The CDR3 length is 13 residues. CDR1 and CDR2 from the germline V gene are SGHTA and FQGNSA.

CDR3 sequence reads: CASSQVGTGNTDTQYF. The CDR3 DNA sequence: TGTGCCAGCAGCCAAGTCGGGACAGGGAATACAGATACGCAGTATTTT. The V and J genes are TRBV3-1 (or the pseudogene TRBV3-2) and TRBJ2-3; 9 bases are a match to TRBD1. Germline CDR1 LGHDT, CDR2 YNNKEL (reference sequence). CDR3 length equals 16 residues. The trim removed 1 base at V and 3 bases at J, leaving 5 bases unmatched.

The V call is TRBV19, the J call TRBJ1-5, with TRBD1 matching 9 bases. The trim removed 5 bases at V and 3 bases at J, leaving 8 bases unmatched. The length of the CDR3 is 16 residues. Germline V lookup: CDR1 LNHDA, CDR2 SQIVND (reference sequence). CDR3 loop: CASSVVQGADNQPQHF. DNA for the CDR3: TGTGCCAGTAGTGTAGTACAGGGGGCCGACAATCAGCCCCAGCATTTT.

The chain carries TRBV5-1 and TRBJ2-2; D perhaps matches TRBD2 (5 bases). This CDR3 has 12 amino acids. V was pared by 3 bases and J by 6 bases, with 6 bases between. Per germline, CDR1 SGHRS and CDR2 YFSETQ. The CDR3, as DNA: TGCGCCAGCAGCTCGGACTCCGGGGAGCTGTTTTTT. This codes for CASSSDSGELFF.

This chain links TRBV9 with TRBJ2-1; tentatively, D is TRBD1 (5 bases). Trimming cost V 3 bases and J 8 bases, with 18 bases left between them. In germline, CDR1 is SGDLS, CDR2 YYNGEE. The length of the CDR3 is 15 residues. The CDR3 sequence is CASSAGRNSGHEQFF. Here the CDR3 DNA reads TGTGCCAGCAGCGCAGGGCGGAATAGTGGGCATGAGCAGTTCTTC. The full variable domain, completed using reference TRBV9 and TRBJ2-1, is DSGVTQTPKHLITATGQRVTLRCSPRSGDLSVYWYQQSLDQGLQFLIQYYNGEERAKGNILERFSAQQFPDLHSELNLSSLELGDSALYFCASSAGRNSGHEQFFGPGTRLTVL.

The chain joins TRBV4-1 to TRBJ2-1; 10 bases align to TRBD2. This CDR3 region has 17 residues. Germline CDR1 is MGHRA and CDR2 is YSYEKL. Trimming took 1 base from V and 2 from J; bases not matched to a gene: 5. The CDR3 region has the DNA TGCGCCAGCAGCCAAGTCGGAAGCGGGGGGGCCTACAATGAGCAGTTCTTC. The encoded protein is CASSQVGSGGAYNEQFF.

The DNA for the CDR3 is TGTGCCAGCAGTTCACGACAGGACACTGAAGCTTTCTTT. This sequence encodes CASSSRQDTEAFF. The chain links TRBV27 to TRBJ1-1; D may be TRBD1 (6 bases). Trimming stripped 4 bases from V and 3 bases from J, with 9 bases between. Germline CDR1 and CDR2: MNHEY and SMNVEV (reference sequence). This CDR3 is 13 amino acids long.

The genes are TRBV19 and TRBJ2-1; 7 bases fit TRBD2. There are 12 residues in the CDR3. V lost 7 bases to trimming and J lost 9 bases; unmatched junction nucleotides: 6. Germline values: CDR1 LNHDA, CDR2 SQIVND (reference sequence). The CDR3 spells CASTLGGGEQFF. CDR3 coding DNA: TGTGCCAGTACCCTGGGGGGGGGTGAGCAGTTCTTC.

This chain connects TRBV7-6 to TRBJ1-5; weak D call: TRBD1 (6 bases). V was cut by 1 base and J by 7 bases, with 17 bases left in between. The germline V gene has CDR1 SGHVS and CDR2 FNYEAQ. The CDR3 is made up of 16 amino acids. Here the CDR3 reads CASSLGGTPFHQPQHF. Written as DNA, the CDR3 is TGTGCCAGCAGCTTAGGGGGGACACCCTTTCACCAGCCCCAGCATTTT.

This chain uses TRBV6-6 with TRBJ1-4; no definite D call. Looked up from germline, CDR1 is MNHNY and CDR2 is SVGAGI (reference sequence). Trimming removed 6 bases at V and 0 bases at J, with 11 bases between. CDR3 length equals 15 residues. DNA of the CDR3: TGTGCCAGCAGGCCACGGGGTGCAACTAATGAAAAACTGTTTTTT. Protein product: CASRPRGATNEKLFF.

This rearrangement joins TRBV19 to TRBJ2-5, with D perhaps matching TRBD2 (5 bases). Between the trimmed V and J ends, which lost 8 bases and 5 bases, there was a span of 15 bases. CDR1 and CDR2 from the germline V gene are LNHDA and SQIVND (reference sequence). The CDR3 has 13 residues. CDR3 coding DNA: TGTGCCAGTGGAAGGACTGCCTCGGAGACCCAGTACTTC. This codes for CASGRTASETQYF.

The rearrangement joins TRBV19 to TRBJ1-2; 9 positions match TRBD1. This CDR3 contains 14 residues. Germline CDR1 is LNHDA and CDR2 is SQIVND (reference sequence). Trimming removed 5 bases from V and 4 bases from J; junction bases left unmatched: 5. The CDR3 loop is CASSGQGWGYGYTF. The DNA for the CDR3 is TGTGCCAGTAGTGGACAGGGGTGGGGCTATGGCTACACCTTC.

The chain is built from TRBV6-5 and TRBJ2-1, with D tentatively TRBD1 (5 bases). V was trimmed by 4 bases and J by 3 bases, leaving 13 bases between them. Germline V gives CDR1 MNHEY, CDR2 SVGAGI. This CDR3 comprises 15 residues. CDR3 coding DNA: TGTGCCAGCAGTTCACCAGGACAACACTACAATGAGCAGTTCTTC. It specifies CASSSPGQHYNEQFF.